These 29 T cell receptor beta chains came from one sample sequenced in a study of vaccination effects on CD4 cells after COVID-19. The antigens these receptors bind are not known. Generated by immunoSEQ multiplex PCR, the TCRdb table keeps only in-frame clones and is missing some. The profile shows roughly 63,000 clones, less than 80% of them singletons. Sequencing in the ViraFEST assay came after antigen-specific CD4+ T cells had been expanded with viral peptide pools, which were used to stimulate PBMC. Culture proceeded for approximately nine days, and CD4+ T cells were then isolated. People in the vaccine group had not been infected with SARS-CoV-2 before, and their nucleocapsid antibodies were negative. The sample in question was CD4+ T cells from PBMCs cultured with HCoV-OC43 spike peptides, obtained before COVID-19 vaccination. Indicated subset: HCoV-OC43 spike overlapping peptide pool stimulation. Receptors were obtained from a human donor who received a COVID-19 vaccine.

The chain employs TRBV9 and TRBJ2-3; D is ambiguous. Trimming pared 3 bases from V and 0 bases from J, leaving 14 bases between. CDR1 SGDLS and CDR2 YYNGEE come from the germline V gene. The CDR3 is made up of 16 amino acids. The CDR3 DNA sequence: TGTGCCAGCAGCGGCCGCTGGGCAGCGAGCACAGATACGCAGTATTTT. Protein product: CASSGRWAASTDTQYF.

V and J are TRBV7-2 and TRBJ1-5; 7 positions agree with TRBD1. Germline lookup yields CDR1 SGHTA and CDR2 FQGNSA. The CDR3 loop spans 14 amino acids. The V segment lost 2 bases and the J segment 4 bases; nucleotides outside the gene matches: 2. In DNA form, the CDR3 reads TGTGCCAGCAGCTTACAGGGGGGGAATCAGCCCCAGCATTTT. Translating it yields CASSLQGGNQPQHF.

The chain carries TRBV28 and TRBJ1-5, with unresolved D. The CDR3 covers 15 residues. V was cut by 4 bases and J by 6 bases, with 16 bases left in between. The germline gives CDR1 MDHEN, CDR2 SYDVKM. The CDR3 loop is CASSSPAGGGQPQHF. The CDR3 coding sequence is TGTGCCAGCAGTTCCCCCGCGGGAGGAGGTCAGCCCCAGCATTTT.

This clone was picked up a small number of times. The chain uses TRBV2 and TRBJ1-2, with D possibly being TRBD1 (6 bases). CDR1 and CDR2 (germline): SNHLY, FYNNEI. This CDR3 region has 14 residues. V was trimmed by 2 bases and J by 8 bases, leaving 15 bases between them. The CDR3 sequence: CASSEFRTARGYTF. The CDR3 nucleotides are TGTGCCAGCAGTGAATTTAGGACAGCTAGAGGCTACACCTTC.

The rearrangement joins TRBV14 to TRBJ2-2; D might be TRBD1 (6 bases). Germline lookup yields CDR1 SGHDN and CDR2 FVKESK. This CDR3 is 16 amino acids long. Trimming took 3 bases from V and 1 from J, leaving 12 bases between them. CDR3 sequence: CASSHQSTGNTGELFF. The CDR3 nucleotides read TGTGCCAGCAGCCACCAATCGACAGGGAACACCGGGGAGCTGTTTTTT.

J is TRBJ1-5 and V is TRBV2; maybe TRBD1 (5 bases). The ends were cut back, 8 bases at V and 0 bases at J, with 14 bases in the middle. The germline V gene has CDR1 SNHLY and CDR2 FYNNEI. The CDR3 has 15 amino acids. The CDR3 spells CASQGGHYSNQPQHF. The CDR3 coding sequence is TGTGCCAGCCAGGGAGGACACTATAGCAATCAGCCCCAGCATTTT.

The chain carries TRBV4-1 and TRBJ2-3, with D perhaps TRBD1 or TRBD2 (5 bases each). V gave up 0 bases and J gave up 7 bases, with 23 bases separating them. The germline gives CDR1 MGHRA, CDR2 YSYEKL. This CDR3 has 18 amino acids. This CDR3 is CASSQEGLGTPTGHTQYF. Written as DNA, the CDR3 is TGCGCCAGCAGCCAAGAGGGTTTAGGGACGCCGACGGGGCATACGCAGTATTTT.

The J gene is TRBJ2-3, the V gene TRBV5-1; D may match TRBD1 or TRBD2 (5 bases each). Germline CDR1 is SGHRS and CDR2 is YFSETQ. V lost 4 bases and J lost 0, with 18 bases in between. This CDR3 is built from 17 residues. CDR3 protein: CASSGDPGTQSTDTQYF. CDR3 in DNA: TGCGCCAGCAGCGGGGACCCAGGGACCCAGAGCACAGATACGCAGTATTTT.

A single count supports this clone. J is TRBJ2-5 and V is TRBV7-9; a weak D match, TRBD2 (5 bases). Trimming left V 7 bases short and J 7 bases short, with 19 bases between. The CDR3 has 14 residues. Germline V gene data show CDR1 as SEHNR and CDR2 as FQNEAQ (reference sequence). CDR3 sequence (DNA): TGTGCCAGCACCATAGGAGGTTTAGGTGGGACCCAGTACTTC. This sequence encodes CASTIGGLGGTQYF.

DNA for the CDR3: TGCGCCAGCAGCCAGGCCCCAGCGGGGGGAGAAACCGGGGAGCTGTTTTTT. Encoded protein: CASSQAPAGGETGELFF. This chain connects TRBV5-1 to TRBJ2-2; TRBD2 matches at 9 bases. The CDR3 covers 17 residues. Germline loops: CDR1 SGHRS, CDR2 YFSETQ. The V and J ends lost 4 bases and 5 bases, in that order; junction bases with no gene match: 12.

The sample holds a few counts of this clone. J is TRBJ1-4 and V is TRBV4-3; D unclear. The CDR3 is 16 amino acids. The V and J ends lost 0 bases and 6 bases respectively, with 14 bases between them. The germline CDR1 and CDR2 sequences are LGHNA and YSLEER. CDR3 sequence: CASSQDFGVGDEKLFF. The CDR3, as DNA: TGCGCCAGCAGCCAAGATTTCGGGGTAGGTGATGAAAAACTGTTTTTT.

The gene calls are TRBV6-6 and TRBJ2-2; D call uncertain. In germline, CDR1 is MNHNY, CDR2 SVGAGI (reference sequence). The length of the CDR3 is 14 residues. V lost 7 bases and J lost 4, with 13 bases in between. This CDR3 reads CASTESRATGELFF. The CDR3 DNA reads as TGTGCCAGCACTGAATCGAGAGCCACCGGGGAGCTGTTTTTT.

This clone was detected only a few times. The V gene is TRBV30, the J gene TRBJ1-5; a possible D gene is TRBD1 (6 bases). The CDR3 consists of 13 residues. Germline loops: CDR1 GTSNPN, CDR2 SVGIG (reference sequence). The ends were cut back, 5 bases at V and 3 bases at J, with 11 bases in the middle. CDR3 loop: CAWGQPYNQPQHF. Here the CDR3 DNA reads TGTGCCTGGGGACAGCCCTACAATCAGCCCCAGCATTTT. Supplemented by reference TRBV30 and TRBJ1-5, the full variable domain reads SQTIHQWPATLVQPVGSPLSLECTVEGTSNPNLYWYRQAAGRGLQLLFYSVGIGQISSEVPQNLSASRPQDRQFILSSKKLLLSDSGFYLCAWGQPYNQPQHFGDGTRLSIL.

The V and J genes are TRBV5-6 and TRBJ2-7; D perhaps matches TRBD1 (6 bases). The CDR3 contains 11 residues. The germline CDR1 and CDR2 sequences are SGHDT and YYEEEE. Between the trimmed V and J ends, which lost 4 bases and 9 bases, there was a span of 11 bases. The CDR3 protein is CASSKNRAQYV. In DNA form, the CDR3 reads TGTGCCAGCAGCAAAAACAGGGCGCAGTACGTC.

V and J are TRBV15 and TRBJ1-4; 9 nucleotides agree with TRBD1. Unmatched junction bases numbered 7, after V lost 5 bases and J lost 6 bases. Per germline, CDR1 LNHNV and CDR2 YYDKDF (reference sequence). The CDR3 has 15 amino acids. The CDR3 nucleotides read TGTGCCACCAGCGGGCGGGACAGGGACTATGAAAAACTGTTTTTT. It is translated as CATSGRDRDYEKLFF.

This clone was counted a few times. The CDR3 nucleotides are TGTGCCAGCAGTGAAGCGAATTTGAGGGGCTATTCACCCCTCCACTTT. Protein product: CASSEANLRGYSPLHF. The chain carries TRBV2 and TRBJ1-6; D possibly corresponds to TRBD1 (5 bases). The germline V and J ends were trimmed by 0 bases and 8 bases, with 14 bases remaining between them. CDR3 size: 16 residues. The V gene's germline CDR1 is SNHLY and CDR2 FYNNEI.

The CDR3 DNA reads as TGCAGTGCTAGTCTCTCGGGAGTCCCTTCCTACAATGAGCAGTTCTTC. Translating it yields CSASLSGVPSYNEQFF. The V and J genes are TRBV20-1 and TRBJ2-1; TRBD2 is a possible D gene (6 bases). V gave up 3 bases and J gave up 1 base, with 16 bases separating them. CDR1 is DFQATT, CDR2 SNEGSKA, per germline (reference sequence). The CDR3 covers 16 residues.

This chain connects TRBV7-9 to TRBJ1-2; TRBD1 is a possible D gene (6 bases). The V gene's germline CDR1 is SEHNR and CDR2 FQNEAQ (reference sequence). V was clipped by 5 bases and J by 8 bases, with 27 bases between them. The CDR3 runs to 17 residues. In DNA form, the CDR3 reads TGTGCCAGCAGCCACAAAGGGGTACAGGGTGGTTTAGGCGGCTACACCTTC. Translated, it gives CASSHKGVQGGLGGYTF.

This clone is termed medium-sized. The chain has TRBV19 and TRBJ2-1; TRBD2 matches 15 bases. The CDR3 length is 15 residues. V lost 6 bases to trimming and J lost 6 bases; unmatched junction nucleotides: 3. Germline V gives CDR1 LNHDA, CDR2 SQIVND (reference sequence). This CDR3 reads CASRGLAGGRNEQFF. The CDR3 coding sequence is TGTGCCAGTAGGGGACTAGCGGGGGGCCGCAATGAGCAGTTCTTC.

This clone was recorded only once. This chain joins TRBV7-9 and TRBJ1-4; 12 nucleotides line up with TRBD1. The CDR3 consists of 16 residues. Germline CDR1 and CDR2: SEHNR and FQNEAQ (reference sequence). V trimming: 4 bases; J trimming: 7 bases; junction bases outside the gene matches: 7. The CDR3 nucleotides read TGTGCCAGCAGCTCCCTGGGACAGGGGGCATTTGAAAAACTGTTTTTT. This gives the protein CASSSLGQGAFEKLFF.

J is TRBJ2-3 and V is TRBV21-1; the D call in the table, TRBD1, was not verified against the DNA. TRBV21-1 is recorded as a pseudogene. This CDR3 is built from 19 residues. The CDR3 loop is CASYLQGARLTASTDTQYF. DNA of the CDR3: TGTGCCAGCTACCTACAGGGGGCGAGACTCACAGCTAGCACAGATACGCAGTATTTT.

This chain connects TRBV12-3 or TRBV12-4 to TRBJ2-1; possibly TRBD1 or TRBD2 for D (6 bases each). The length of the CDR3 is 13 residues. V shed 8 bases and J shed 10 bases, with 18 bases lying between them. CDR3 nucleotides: TGTGCCAGCGATACAGTTATGGGGGGCGAGCAGTTCTTC. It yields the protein CASDTVMGGEQFF.

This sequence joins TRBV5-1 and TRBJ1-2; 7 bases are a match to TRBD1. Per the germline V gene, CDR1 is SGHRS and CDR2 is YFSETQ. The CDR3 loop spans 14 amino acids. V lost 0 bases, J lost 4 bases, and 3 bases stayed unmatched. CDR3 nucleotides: TGCGCCAGCAGCTTGGTTGCAGGGGGCTATGGCTACACCTTC. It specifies CASSLVAGGYGYTF.

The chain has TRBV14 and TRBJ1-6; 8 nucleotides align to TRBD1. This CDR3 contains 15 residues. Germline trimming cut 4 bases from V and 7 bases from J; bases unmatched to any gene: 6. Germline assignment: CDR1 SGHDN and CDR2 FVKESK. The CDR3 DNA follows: TGTGCCAGCAGCCGTAGGACAGGGAACAATTCACCCCTCCACTTT. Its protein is CASSRRTGNNSPLHF.

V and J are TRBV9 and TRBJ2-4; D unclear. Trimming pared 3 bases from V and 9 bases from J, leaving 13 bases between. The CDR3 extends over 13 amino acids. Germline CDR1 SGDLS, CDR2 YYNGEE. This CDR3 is CASSGDMYGIQYF. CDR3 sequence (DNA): TGTGCCAGCAGCGGAGACATGTATGGCATTCAGTACTTC.

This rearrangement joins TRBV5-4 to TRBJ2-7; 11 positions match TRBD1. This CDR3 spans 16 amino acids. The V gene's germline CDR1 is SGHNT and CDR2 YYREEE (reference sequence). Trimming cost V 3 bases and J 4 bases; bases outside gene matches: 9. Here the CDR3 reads CASSSRTGGDPYEQYV. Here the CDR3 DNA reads TGTGCCAGCAGCTCAAGGACAGGGGGCGACCCGTACGAGCAGTACGTC.

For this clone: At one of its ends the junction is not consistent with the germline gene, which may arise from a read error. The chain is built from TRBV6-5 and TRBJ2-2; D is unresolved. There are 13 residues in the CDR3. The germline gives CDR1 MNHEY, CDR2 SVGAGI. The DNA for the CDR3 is TGTGCCAGTAGTTCAGGGAACACCGGGGAGCTGTTTTTT. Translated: CASSSGNTGELFF.

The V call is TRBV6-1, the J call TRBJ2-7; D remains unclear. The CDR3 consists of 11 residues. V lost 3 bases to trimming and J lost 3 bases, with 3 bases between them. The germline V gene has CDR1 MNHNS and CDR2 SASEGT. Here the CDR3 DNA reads TGTGCCAGCAGTGAGTTCTACGAGCAGTACGTC. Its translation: CASSEFYEQYV.

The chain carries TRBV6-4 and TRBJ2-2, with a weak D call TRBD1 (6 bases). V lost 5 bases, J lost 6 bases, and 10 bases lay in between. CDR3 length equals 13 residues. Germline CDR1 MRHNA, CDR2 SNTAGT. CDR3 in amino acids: CASSTGNPGELFF. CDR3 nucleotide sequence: TGTGCCAGCAGTACAGGGAATCCCGGGGAGCTGTTTTTT.